The 19 T cell receptor beta chains listed next were all sequenced from one sample in a study of shared clonotypes between healthy human individuals. Only in-frame clones appear in the TCRdb table, and some are missing; sequencing was by immunoSEQ multiplex PCR. The sample carries roughly 2.2 million clones, 93% recorded once. The sequencing input was naive CD4+ T cells from PBMCs. Subset defined: CD45RA+ positively selected. The receptor set was obtained from a man aged 18 to 30 in good health. Some clones in this sample may be carry-over from other donors' samples.

The chain is built from TRBV5-5 and TRBJ2-1, with D perhaps matching TRBD2 (5 bases). V gave up 0 bases and J gave up 0 bases, with 7 bases separating them. CDR3 length equals 15 residues. Germline CDR1 reads SGHKS; CDR2 reads YYEKEE (reference sequence). The CDR3 spells CASSLDGNSYNEQFF. The DNA of the CDR3 is TGTGCCAGCAGCTTGGACGGGAACTCCTACAATGAGCAGTTCTTC.

To note about this clone: This same CDR3 is encoded by further DNA sequences in the sample. The V and J genes are TRBV5-1 and TRBJ1-5; TRBD1 aligns across 7 bases. Per the germline V gene, CDR1 is SGHRS and CDR2 is YFSETQ. The CDR3 has 14 residues. J gave up 5 bases and V 0 bases, and 2 bases lay outside the gene matches. The CDR3 coding sequence is TGCGCCAGCAGCTTGGGAGGACAGGATCAGCCCCAGCATTTT. It specifies CASSLGGQDQPQHF.

This rearrangement joins TRBV30 to TRBJ2-5; 11 bases fit TRBD1. Germline lookup yields CDR1 GTSNPN and CDR2 SVGIG (reference sequence). Losses at the gene ends were 5 bases for V and 5 bases for J; bases not matched to a gene: 1. This CDR3 comprises 12 residues. This CDR3 reads CAWGQGAETQYF. CDR3 nucleotide sequence: TGTGCCTGGGGACAGGGGGCGGAGACCCAGTACTTC.

The CDR3 loop is CASSDWRSGGNTEAFF. The DNA of the CDR3 is TGTGCCAGCAGTGATTGGAGGTCGGGGGGGAACACTGAAGCTTTCTTT. The rearrangement links TRBV2 to TRBJ1-1; possibly TRBD1 for D (5 bases). Germline V gives CDR1 SNHLY, CDR2 FYNNEI. The CDR3 extends over 16 amino acids. V was pared by 3 bases and J by 1 base, with 15 bases between.

This clone was seen once. The chain carries TRBV30 and TRBJ1-2; TRBD1 is a possible D gene (6 bases). V was shortened by 2 bases and J by 4 bases, with 17 bases between the two germline ends. The CDR3 has 15 residues. Germline-derived CDR1 and CDR2 are GTSNPN and SVGIG (reference sequence). CDR3 amino acids: CAWSPAQGKRYGYTF. DNA of the CDR3: TGTGCCTGGAGTCCTGCCCAGGGGAAACGCTATGGCTACACCTTC.

The count of this clone is one. This sequence joins TRBV30 and TRBJ1-2; D gene ambiguous. Germline values: CDR1 GTSNPN, CDR2 SVGIG (reference sequence). The length of the CDR3 is 13 residues. V was shortened by 1 base and J by 8 bases, with 14 bases between the two germline ends. Here the CDR3 reads CAWSEVRREGYTF. CDR3 DNA sequence: TGTGCCTGGAGTGAGGTGCGGCGCGAAGGCTACACCTTC.

The gene calls are TRBV28 and TRBJ1-5, with D tentatively TRBD1 (5 bases). There are 13 residues in the CDR3. Trimming took off 5 bases at V and 4 bases at J, with 9 bases between the two ends. Germline CDR1 and CDR2: MDHEN and SYDVKM. CDR3 sequence (DNA): TGTGCCAGCAGTCCAGGGTTGAATCAGCCCCAGCATTTT. This translates into CASSPGLNQPQHF.

This chain joins TRBV6-1 and TRBJ2-3; the D gene is possibly TRBD2 (6 bases). Trimming removed 2 bases from V and 1 base from J, with 16 bases in between. The CDR3 is made up of 17 amino acids. Looked up from germline, CDR1 is MNHNS and CDR2 is SASEGT. CDR3 in DNA: TGTGCCAGCAGTGAAAGGAGTTGGGCTAGCGGCACAGATACGCAGTATTTT. Its protein is CASSERSWASGTDTQYF.

The genes are TRBV5-1 and TRBJ2-6; D uncertain. Trimming shortened V by 4 bases and J by 0 bases, and 11 bases separated the two germline ends. Germline-derived CDR1 and CDR2 are SGHRS and YFSETQ. The CDR3 loop spans 16 amino acids. The CDR3 DNA follows: TGCGCCAGCAGCCCCTCGTACTCCTCTGGGGCCAACGTCCTGACTTTC. This codes for CASSPSYSSGANVLTF.

The chain uses TRBV5-1 and TRBJ2-7, with 8 bases identical to TRBD2. CDR1 is SGHRS and CDR2 is YFSETQ in the germline V gene. V shed 2 bases and J 0 bases; nucleotides not matched to a gene: 10. CDR3 length: 17 amino acids. The CDR3 DNA follows: TGCGCCAGCAGCTTTGCGGCGGGAGGTCCTTACTCCTACGAGCAGTACTTC. Translation: CASSFAAGGPYSYEQYF.

This clone was counted once. The rearrangement uses TRBV7-3 and TRBJ2-1, with D maybe TRBD1 (6 bases). Germline CDR1 reads SGHTA; CDR2 reads FQGTGA. V was cut by 4 bases and J by 4 bases, with 14 bases left in between. The CDR3 has 15 residues. The CDR3 region is CASSSRADSYNEQFF. DNA for the CDR3: TGTGCCAGCAGCTCCAGGGCGGACAGTTACAATGAGCAGTTCTTC.

The genes are TRBV10-2 and TRBJ2-1; D is uncertain. Germline assignment: CDR1 WSHSY and CDR2 SAAADI. CDR3 length equals 14 residues. Trimming pared 7 bases from V and 0 bases from J, leaving 10 bases between. Here the CDR3 reads CASTRRSSYNEQFF. The CDR3 DNA is TGCGCCAGCACCCGACGTAGCTCCTACAATGAGCAGTTCTTC.

The count of this clone is one. The chain has TRBV13 and TRBJ2-2; TRBD1 matches 10 bases. V trimming: 5 bases; J trimming: 6 bases; junction bases outside the gene matches: 9. Per germline, CDR1 PRHDT and CDR2 FYEKMQ (reference sequence). The CDR3 spans 16 residues. This chain's CDR3 is CASSPPGQGIPGELFF. The CDR3 DNA is TGTGCCAGCAGCCCGCCGGGACAGGGGATCCCCGGGGAGCTGTTTTTT.

This chain connects TRBV5-4 to TRBJ2-3, with 9 bases matching TRBD2. The CDR3 totals 14 residues. Per the germline V gene, CDR1 is SGHNT and CDR2 is YYREEE (reference sequence). Germline trimming cut 4 bases from V and 6 bases from J; bases unmatched to any gene: 6. This CDR3 is CASSDQAGGDTQYF. The DNA for the CDR3 is TGTGCCAGCAGCGACCAGGCGGGAGGGGATACGCAGTATTTT.

This chain uses TRBV19 with TRBJ1-5, with TRBD1 identical over 8 bases. J gave up 5 bases and V 6 bases, and 18 bases lay outside the gene matches. The CDR3 extends over 18 amino acids. Germline V gene data show CDR1 as LNHDA and CDR2 as SQIVND (reference sequence). CDR3 DNA: TGTGCCAGTAGGGTTGGATGGACAGGGCGTAAAAATGATCAGCCCCAGCATTTT. Translated: CASRVGWTGRKNDQPQHF.

This clone was counted a single time. The rearrangement joins TRBV10-1 to TRBJ2-1, with 7 bases that match TRBD1. The germline V gene has CDR1 WNHNN and CDR2 SYGVQD (reference sequence). J gave up 1 base and V 5 bases, and 2 bases lay outside the gene matches. The CDR3 sequence is 14 residues long. The DNA for the CDR3 is TGCGCCAGCAGTCGGGACAGTTCCTACAATGAGCAGTTCTTC. It encodes CASSRDSSYNEQFF.

The rearrangement joins TRBV7-2 to TRBJ2-3; possible D gene TRBD2, 6 bases. Germline CDR1 reads SGHTA; CDR2 reads FQGNSA. The germline V and J ends were trimmed by 5 bases and 5 bases, with 14 bases remaining between them. The CDR3 has 14 amino acids. The CDR3 sequence: CASSPGRSEDTQYF. CDR3 nucleotide sequence: TGTGCCAGCAGCCCGGGGAGGAGTGAAGATACGCAGTATTTT.

V gene TRBV6-1 combines with J gene TRBJ2-1; 9 positions match TRBD1. Germline assignment: CDR1 MNHNS and CDR2 SASEGT. V shed 6 bases, J shed 7 bases, and the junction held 4 bases outside the gene matches. The CDR3 spans 13 residues. The CDR3 sequence is CASRTGGRNEQFF. The CDR3 DNA reads as TGTGCCAGCAGGACAGGGGGGAGAAATGAGCAGTTCTTC.

The chain carries TRBV6-5 and TRBJ1-2; D gene unclear. The V end lost 5 bases, the J end lost 4 bases, and 11 bases lay between the germline ends. From germline, CDR1 is MNHEY and CDR2 SVGAGI. The CDR3 spans 13 residues. The CDR3 reads CASSEGNVYGYTF. In DNA form, the CDR3 reads TGTGCCAGCAGTGAAGGAAACGTCTATGGCTACACCTTC.